This passage covers 12 T cell receptor beta chains from one sample sequenced in a study of blood T cell repertoires in COVID-19. Measured with immunoSEQ multiplex PCR; TCRdb has only the in-frame clones, and not every one. The table has approximately 140,000 clones, over 65% seen once. Sequenced material: peripheral blood. The receptors derive from a man aged 65-85 years with acute or convalescent COVID-19.

The gene calls are TRBV5-8 and TRBJ2-1, with a possible D match to TRBD2 (6 bases). The V gene's germline CDR1 is SGHTS and CDR2 YDEGEE. This CDR3 has 17 amino acids. V lost 4 bases and J lost 3, with 20 bases in between. CDR3 residues: CASSPRAQAGSYNEQFF. CDR3 DNA sequence: TGTGCCAGCAGCCCTAGGGCCCAAGCGGGCAGCTACAATGAGCAGTTCTTC.

The CDR3: CASSEGLRRGEQFF. For the CDR3, the DNA is TGTGCCAGCAGTGAAGGGCTACGTCGGGGAGAGCAGTTCTTC. V gene TRBV6-1 combines with J gene TRBJ2-1; a possible D gene is TRBD2 (5 bases). Per germline, CDR1 MNHNS and CDR2 SASEGT. CDR3 length: 14 residues. V was cut by 1 base and J by 10 bases, with 14 bases left in between.

This rearrangement joins TRBV28 to TRBJ2-3, with D hard to call. The CDR3 loop spans 17 amino acids. V was cut by 5 bases and J by 7 bases, with 25 bases left in between. From germline, CDR1 is MDHEN and CDR2 SYDVKM. The CDR3 sequence: CASSHPLIFSGSNTQYF. The CDR3 DNA reads TGTGCCAGCAGTCACCCCCTTATTTTCTCGGGTAGTAATACGCAGTATTTT.

Here the CDR3 reads CASSQEGTSGSRYF. The CDR3 region has the DNA TGTGCCAGCAGCCAAGAAGGGACTAGCGGGAGTCGGTACTTC. This chain connects TRBV7-9 to TRBJ2-7; 14 bases map to TRBD2. The CDR3 runs to 14 residues. Trimming cost V 5 bases and J 12 bases; bases outside gene matches: 9. CDR1 is SEHNR, CDR2 FQNEAQ, per germline (reference sequence). The whole variable domain, filled in from reference TRBV7-9 and TRBJ2-7, reads DTGVSQNPRHKITKRGQNVTFRCDPISEHNRLYWYRQTLGQGPEFLTYFQNEAQLEKSRLLSDRFSAERPKGSFSTLEIQRTEQGDSAMYLCASSQEGTSGSRYFGPGTRLTVT.

The rearrangement uses TRBV5-1 and TRBJ2-7, with 10 bases matching TRBD1. CDR1 and CDR2 from the germline V gene are SGHRS and YFSETQ. CDR3 size: 15 residues. Trimming cost V 2 bases and J 7 bases; bases outside gene matches: 9. The CDR3 region is CASSFVPGQGREQYF. DNA for the CDR3: TGCGCCAGCAGCTTTGTTCCGGGACAGGGGCGAGAGCAGTACTTC.

This clone was observed many times. The gene calls are TRBV12-3 or TRBV12-4 and TRBJ2-3; tentative D call: TRBD2 (5 bases). Trimming removed 3 bases at V and 9 bases at J, with 10 bases between. This CDR3 has 12 amino acids. The CDR3 protein is CASSLEERTQYF. CDR3 DNA: TGTGCCAGCAGTTTGGAGGAGAGGACGCAGTATTTT.

The chain uses TRBV24-1 and TRBJ2-5; D is perhaps TRBD2 (6 bases). The V and J ends lost 4 bases and 7 bases respectively, with 21 bases between them. The germline V gene has CDR1 KGHDR and CDR2 SFDVKD. The CDR3 spans 16 residues. The CDR3, as DNA: TGTGCCACCAGTGACGTTGGGACTGGAAGGCTCGGGACCCAGTACTTC. Residues: CATSDVGTGRLGTQYF.

This clone was observed a single time. This chain joins TRBV4-1 and TRBJ1-3; D not certain. This CDR3 spans 15 amino acids. Trimming left V 1 base short and J 5 bases short, with 12 bases between. Germline values: CDR1 MGHRA, CDR2 YSYEKL. CDR3 sequence (DNA): TGCGCCAGCAGCCAAGGGCAGGAAATACGAAACACCATATATTTT. Its protein is CASSQGQEIRNTIYF.

The chain is built from TRBV2 and TRBJ2-7; 8 bases fit TRBD2. With 5 bases clipped from V and 4 bases from J, the junction kept 7 bases outside the gene matches. Germline values: CDR1 SNHLY, CDR2 FYNNEI. The CDR3 runs 14 residues. The CDR3 DNA reads TGTGCCAGCAGTCGAGAGCGGGAGAGATACGAGCAGTACTTC. Its protein product is CASSRERERYEQYF.

The CDR3 DNA sequence: TGTGCCAGCAGCTCCCGAGAGGGAAACACCATATATTTT. Translating it yields CASSSREGNTIYF. The rearrangement joins TRBV7-8 to TRBJ1-3; the D is unclear. V was cut by 4 bases and J by 4 bases, with 8 bases left in between. Germline V gene sequence: CDR1 SGHVS, CDR2 FQNEAQ. The CDR3 totals 13 residues.

This clone was recorded a few times. The chain is built from TRBV7-2 and TRBJ2-5; 10 nucleotides agree with TRBD2. The CDR3 extends over 14 amino acids. The V and J ends lost 6 bases and 0 bases, in that order; junction bases with no gene match: 1. The V gene's germline CDR1 is SGHTA and CDR2 FQGNSA. CDR3 amino acids: CASRLAGNQETQYF. CDR3 DNA: TGTGCCAGCAGACTAGCGGGGAACCAAGAGACCCAGTACTTC.

The chain uses TRBV28 and TRBJ2-7, with a possible D match to TRBD2 (5 bases). This CDR3 contains 14 residues. Per the germline V gene, CDR1 is MDHEN and CDR2 is SYDVKM. Trimming shortened V by 3 bases and J by 5 bases, and 14 bases separated the two germline ends. The CDR3: CASSFFRDSHEQYF. The CDR3 DNA reads TGTGCCAGCAGTTTTTTCCGGGATTCCCACGAGCAGTACTTC. Complete variable domain (other parts from reference TRBV28 and TRBJ2-7): DVKVTQSSRYLVKRTGEKVFLECVQDMDHENMFWYRQDPGLGLRLIYFSYDVKMKEKGDIPEGYSVSREKKERFSLILESASTNQTSMYLCASSFFRDSHEQYFGPGTRLTVT.